The sequence of this T cell receptor beta chain was determined in a study of tumor-infiltrating lymphocytes in primary liver carcinoma. Study-wide context: The patients presented with primary liver carcinoma, which was managed through surgical resection. All patients, whether men or women, fell within 30 to 69 years of age.

Extraction also yielded germline DNA, while blood RNA was obtained from unsorted whole blood. As regards this clonotype: Its antigen remains unidentified. Given a much more abundant clone one base away, this may be a read error. It is likely a read error, because the conserved phenylalanine at the end of the CDR3 is missing.

CDR1 and CDR2 from the germline V gene are MNHNS and SASEGT. V lost 11 bases to trimming and J lost 6 bases; unmatched junction nucleotides: 6. The CDR3 length is 12 residues. General study results and limits: Tumors and blood were compared for top-250-clone fraction, and tumors had the significantly higher value (p = 0.039). Reduced overlap was seen in tumor-adjacent and tumor-blood pairs versus tumor region pairs.

Production of TCR beta cDNA used around 0.45 ug total RNA together with a constant-region primer. It was through three nested multiplex PCR rounds of slightly modified ARM-PCR that TCR beta libraries arose. Two initial PCR rounds of ten to eleven cycles each paired TRBV1-TRBV30 forward primers with a C-beta reverse primer. TCRdb itself ran the multiplex PCR reads through MiXCR, one entry per CDR3 protein. The repertoire has approximately 310,000 distinct CDR3 sequences, 50% to 70% of them found once; the top ten carry approximately 9%. The material sequenced was peripheral blood. This clonotype originated in a man aged 35 to 55 with primary liver carcinoma and hepatitis B virus infection. This chain connects TRBV6-1 to TRBJ2-7; 11 bases line up with TRBD1. The CDR3 loop reads CAGGQGVGEQYL. CDR3 bases: TGTGCCGGGGGACAGGGGGTGGGCGAGCAGTACTTA.